These 4 T cell receptor beta chains were sequenced from one sample in a study of long-term antiretroviral therapy in people with HIV. Sequencing relied on immunoSEQ assay v3.0, run at survey level. The table came from immunoSEQ multiplex PCR; TCRdb's copy has only in-frame clones and leaves some out. The top ten hold 3.5% to 5.5% of the sample, which has around 21,000 clones, about 80% seen once. Sequenced material: unsorted PBMCs, taken approximately 5.7 years after starting antiretroviral therapy. These receptors all come from a man younger than 40 with HIV.

This clone was counted only a few times. CDR3 sequence: CASSTPTGELFF. CDR3 coding DNA: TGTGCCAGCTCAACTCCTACCGGGGAGCTGTTTTTT. The chain links TRBV28 to TRBJ2-2; D call uncertain. Per germline, CDR1 MDHEN and CDR2 SYDVKM. This CDR3 is built from 12 residues. With 8 bases removed from V and 5 bases from J, the gap between germline ends came to 9 bases.

The chain carries TRBV7-3 and TRBJ2-2, with a weak D call TRBD1 (7 bases). The CDR3 spans 15 residues. V was pared by 4 bases and J by 5 bases, with 14 bases between. CDR1 and CDR2 from the germline V gene are SGHTA and FQGTGA. The CDR3 DNA reads as TGTGCCAGCAGCTCCTCGACAGGGAGGACCGGGGAGCTGTTTTTT. It yields the protein CASSSSTGRTGELFF.

The chain employs TRBV7-9 and TRBJ2-1; 7 positions match TRBD2. This CDR3 region has 16 residues. The germline gives CDR1 SEHNR, CDR2 FQNEAQ (reference sequence). V shed 5 bases and J 5 bases; nucleotides not matched to a gene: 12. DNA of the CDR3: TGTGCCAGCAGCCAAACCAGCGGGACTGGCAACAATGAGCAGTTCTTC. Translated: CASSQTSGTGNNEQFF.

The chain is built from TRBV27 and TRBJ2-7, with 9 bases matching TRBD1. V was clipped by 6 bases and J by 2 bases; unmatched bases: 5. CDR1 and CDR2 (germline): MNHEY, SMNVEV (reference sequence). The CDR3 consists of 14 residues. The DNA for the CDR3 is TGTGCCAGCAGCCCGACAGGGGGTCCCTACGAGCAGTACTTC. Its protein product is CASSPTGGPYEQYF.